A selection of T cell receptor beta chains follows, all from one sample in a study of T cells in Graves' hyperthyroidism and ophthalmopathy. Each CDR3 protein gets one entry after TCRdb re-called the multiplex PCR reads with MiXCR. Of roughly 500,000 distinct CDR3 sequences listed, 40% to 55% are singletons. Sequenced material: peripheral blood or thyroid tissue (not recorded which). The source of these receptors is an adult woman with Graves' disease, either hyperthyroidism or ophthalmopathy (not recorded which). CDR3s include the opening cysteine and the closing phenylalanine or tryptophan. The order of the fields is D gene, V gene, clone size, J gene, CDR3 DNA, CDR3 protein. The D gene is left open where the match is weak. Size is omitted from some rows. Given values are once, few, many or a class for expanded clones.

.,TRBV29-1,.,TRBJ2-2,TGCAGCCAAGTCACGGGGAACACCGGGGAGCTGTTTTTT,CSQVTGNTGELFF
.,TRBV10-3,.,TRBJ2-7,TGTGCCATCCGAAAGACAGTCACCTCCTACGAGCAGTACTTC,CAIRKTVTSYEQYF
.,TRBV4-1,many,TRBJ2-5,TGCGCCAGCAGCCGGTCAGACAGTCAAGAGACCCAGTACTTC,CASSRSDSQETQYF
TRBD1,TRBV7-9,.,TRBJ2-7,TGTGCCAGCAGCCACCGGGACAGCACCCTCGAGCAGTACTTC,CASSHRDSTLEQYF
.,TRBV10-3,.,TRBJ1-1,TGTGCCATCAGTGAAGGGCAGTTGAACACTGAAGCTTTCTTT,CAISEGQLNTEAFF
.,TRBV7-9,.,TRBJ1-4,TGTGCCAGCAGCTCTGACGGGGGAGTAGGGAAACTGTTTTTT,CASSSDGGVGKLFF
.,TRBV2,many,TRBJ1-6,TGTGCCAGCAGTGAATGGTCGGAGAATTCACCCCTCCACTTT,CASSEWSENSPLHF
.,TRBV20-1,.,TRBJ2-7,TGCAGTGCCACTCCTCTGGACCCCTATGCAGCCGAGCAGTACTTC,CSATPLDPYAAEQYF
.,TRBV9,.,TRBJ1-2,TGTGCCAGCAGCGCACCACTTAACAGGGCCCATGGCTACACCTTC,CASSAPLNRAHGYTF
TRBD1,TRBV29-1,many,TRBJ2-7,TGCAGCGTGACAGGGGGAGGAGAGCAGTACTTC,CSVTGGGEQYF
TRBD1,TRBV20-1,.,TRBJ1-4,TGCAGTGCTAGAAGCGGCAGGGGGCATGAAAAACTGTTTTTT,CSARSGRGHEKLFF
TRBD1,TRBV5-6,.,TRBJ1-2,TGTGCCAGCAGCTCGGCGGACAGGGGCGGCTACACCTTC,CASSSADRGGYTF
.,TRBV7-2,many,TRBJ1-2,TGTGCCAGCAGCCCGAGGGGCTATGGCTACACCTTC,CASSPRGYGYTF
.,TRBV29-1,.,TRBJ2-5,TGCAGCTTAGTTTGGGCAGGCCGCCAAGAGACCCAGTACTTC,CSLVWAGRQETQYF
.,TRBV29-1,many,TRBJ2-5,TGCAGCGCTCGGACTTTCCAAGAGACCCAGTACTTC,CSARTFQETQYF
.,TRBV12-3/TRBV12-4,many,TRBJ1-1,TGTGCCAGCAGCCACGGCATGACCTGGGGTGAAGCTTTCTTT,CASSHGMTWGEAFF
.,TRBV6-5,.,TRBJ1-2,TGTGCCAGCAGTTACTCAGCTAGAAACTATGGCTACACCTTC,CASSYSARNYGYTF
.,TRBV20-1,.,TRBJ2-3,TGCAGTGTAGCCGGGAGTGGGGGAGATACGCAGTATTTT,CSVAGSGGDTQYF
.,TRBV7-8,many,TRBJ2-7,TGTGCCAGCAGCCTGAACAGGGATCGCGAGCAGTACTTC,CASSLNRDREQYF
.,TRBV2,many,TRBJ2-7,TGTGCCAGCAGAGTCTACGAGCAGTACTTC,CASRVYEQYF
.,TRBV5-1,.,TRBJ2-7,TGCGCCAGCAGCTTGACATTTCGGCCCCTCGAGCAGTACTTC,CASSLTFRPLEQYF
.,TRBV2,many,TRBJ1-5,TGTGCCAGCGGCAGGGGATTGCGTCAGCCCCAGCATTTT,CASGRGLRQPQHF
.,TRBV4-1,many,TRBJ2-7,TGCGCCAGCAGCCAACATCCGGGAGGACAGGGCACCTACGAGCAGTACTTC,CASSQHPGGQGTYEQYF
TRBD1,TRBV5-1,.,TRBJ2-7,TGCGCCAGCAGCGAGGGACAGGGGGCGGGAGAGCAGTACTTC,CASSEGQGAGEQYF
.,TRBV28,.,TRBJ1-5,TGTGCCAGCAGTTCAGAGGGACGAGCCCAGCATTTT,CASSSEGRAQHF
.,TRBV25-1,.,TRBJ2-5,TGTGCCAGCAGTGAATCTGGCCGGGGATACCAAGAGACCCAGTACTTC,CASSESGRGYQETQYF
.,TRBV20-1,many,TRBJ2-2,TGCAGTGCTAGCCGACTATACACCGGGGAGCTGTTTTTT,CSASRLYTGELFF
.,TRBV13,many,TRBJ1-1,TGTGCCAGCAGCAGGAGGACGGGGAACACTGAAGCTTTCTTT,CASSRRTGNTEAFF
.,TRBV12-5,few,TRBJ1-2,TGTGCTAGTGCCTTGGACTCATATGGCTACACCTTC,CASALDSYGYTF
.,TRBV7-9,few,TRBJ2-7,TGTGCCAGCAAATTTCGGGGTTCCTACGAGCAGTACTTC,CASKFRGSYEQYF
.,TRBV14,.,TRBJ2-7,TGTGCCAGCAGCCCCCTTGGCCCCGGGGAGCTGTACTTC,CASSPLGPGELYF
.,TRBV7-8,.,TRBJ2-5,TGTGCCAGCAGCGTCCCCCGGGGACACCAACAAGAGACCCAGTACTTC,CASSVPRGHQQETQYF
.,TRBV10-2,few,TRBJ2-7,TGCGCCAGCTCCGGTGGTCACTTACGTTCCTACGAGCAGTACTTC,CASSGGHLRSYEQYF